These 28 T cell receptor beta chains originate from one sample sequenced in a study of regulatory T cells in long-lasting Graves disease. Through Arm-PCR of CDR3 regions and iRepertoire HTBI primers, TCR beta libraries were built. Using its own MiXCR run on the multiplex PCR reads, TCRdb lists one record per CDR3 protein. The profile shows 350,000 to 450,000 distinct CDR3 sequences, less than 25% of them singletons. Time point denoted: persistent/refractory GD, antithyroid drugs over 5 years with positive TRAb. Extracted PBMC RNA gave rise to the TCR library. Specimen: peripheral blood mononuclear cells (PBMCs), collected when the disease was refractory, from a patient treated with antithyroid drugs. These receptors were collected from a female donor with Graves disease.

V usage is TRBV5-1 and J usage is TRBJ2-7, with D unclear. The CDR3 is 15 amino acids. The germline gives CDR1 SGHRS, CDR2 YFSETQ. V was cut by 0 bases and J by 0 bases, with 10 bases left in between. CDR3 residues: CASSLEGLGSYEQYF. In nucleotides, the CDR3 is TGCGCCAGCAGCTTGGAAGGGTTAGGCTCCTACGAGCAGTACTTC.

The chain joins TRBV5-1 to TRBJ2-7; D perhaps matches TRBD2 (5 bases). The germline V gene has CDR1 SGHRS and CDR2 YFSETQ. The CDR3 contains 14 residues. Between the trimmed V and J ends, which lost 4 bases and 2 bases, there was a span of 13 bases. CDR3 residues: CASSPNSGTYEQYF. Written as DNA, the CDR3 is TGCGCCAGCAGCCCGAACAGCGGAACCTACGAGCAGTACTTC. Combining the CDR3 with reference TRBV5-1 and TRBJ2-7 gives the whole variable domain KAGVTQTPRYLIKTRGQQVTLSCSPISGHRSVSWYQQTPGQGLQFLFEYFSETQRNKGNFPGRFSGRQFSNSRSEMNVSTLELGDSALYLCASSPNSGTYEQYFGPGTRLTVT.

Many counts were recorded for this clonotype. The chain carries TRBV18 and TRBJ2-5; D may be TRBD1 (7 bases). From germline, CDR1 is KGHSH and CDR2 LQKENI. V was clipped by 4 bases and J by 2 bases, with 14 bases between them. This CDR3 has 15 amino acids. This CDR3 reads CASSLGGQIQETQYF. In DNA, the CDR3 is TGTGCCAGCTCACTCGGGGGACAGATACAAGAGACCCAGTACTTC.

This clonotype was detected ten times or more. V gene TRBV3-1 combines with J gene TRBJ1-1; D gene ambiguous. Trimming removed 3 bases at V and 8 bases at J, with 7 bases between. From germline, CDR1 is LGHDT and CDR2 YNNKEL (reference sequence). The CDR3 is made up of 11 amino acids. CDR3 nucleotide sequence: TGTGCCAGCAGCCACGCAGACGAAGCTTTCTTT. Its translation: CASSHADEAFF.

The gene calls are TRBV3-1 and TRBJ2-3; D unclear. The CDR3 is 17 residues long. The germline gives CDR1 LGHDT, CDR2 YNNKEL (reference sequence). Trimming left V 0 bases short and J 0 bases short, with 13 bases between. In DNA, the CDR3 is TGTGCCAGCAGCCAAGAGCAACCGCGGTATAGCACAGATACGCAGTATTTT. Its protein is CASSQEQPRYSTDTQYF.

This clonotype was seen more than once but under ten times. The rearrangement joins TRBV28 to TRBJ1-3; D unclear. Trimming took off 6 bases at V and 1 base at J, with 10 bases between the two ends. Germline CDR1 and CDR2: MDHEN and SYDVKM. The CDR3 is made up of 14 amino acids. CDR3 DNA: TGTGCCAGCAGGGAAAGTTTGTCTGGAAACACCATATATTTT. Encoded protein: CASRESLSGNTIYF.

Of note for this clonotype: Germline is not matched at one junction end, which may reflect a read error. J is TRBJ1-2 and V is TRBV20-1; 8 bases line up with TRBD1. Germline V gene lookup returns CDR1 DFQATT and CDR2 SNEGSKA (reference sequence). The CDR3 runs 14 residues. CDR3 region: CSPRDRRPNYGYTF. CDR3 DNA sequence: TGCAGTCCTAGGGACAGGAGACCTAACTATGGCTACACCTTC.

This clonotype was observed many times. This sequence joins TRBV10-3 and TRBJ2-7; the match to TRBD1 covers 8 bases. This CDR3 is 14 amino acids long. The J segment lost 1 base and the V segment lost 6 bases, leaving 5 bases of the junction unmatched. In germline, CDR1 is ENHRY, CDR2 SYGVKD. CDR3 loop: CAIRSGQGSYEQYF. In nucleotides, the CDR3 is TGTGCCATCAGGAGTGGACAGGGTTCCTACGAGCAGTACTTC.

The V gene is TRBV9, the J gene TRBJ1-2, with D uncertain. The CDR3 has 14 residues. V shed 6 bases and J shed 4 bases, with 16 bases lying between them. Germline CDR1 and CDR2: SGDLS and YYNGEE. CDR3 bases: TGTGCCAGCAACCCGCGTCTCGAGAGCTATGGCTACACCTTC. Its translation: CASNPRLESYGYTF.

This clonotype has just a few counts. The chain employs TRBV9 and TRBJ2-2; 9 positions agree with TRBD1. The CDR3 covers 18 residues. V lost 4 bases and J lost 6; bases outside the gene matches: 16. CDR1 is SGDLS, CDR2 YYNGEE, per germline. The chain's CDR3 is CASSTSSGTGWSAGELFF. As DNA, the CDR3 is TGTGCCAGCAGCACCTCTTCCGGGACAGGGTGGAGCGCCGGGGAGCTGTTTTTT.

The V gene is TRBV15, the J gene TRBJ2-7; 10 bases are a match to TRBD1. J lost 2 bases, V lost 5 bases, and 3 bases had no gene match. The CDR3 is 14 amino acids. From germline, CDR1 is LNHNV and CDR2 YYDKDF (reference sequence). This chain's CDR3 is CATSWDRGPYEQYF. CDR3 nucleotides: TGTGCCACCAGCTGGGACAGGGGACCCTACGAGCAGTACTTC. The variable domain in full, completed from reference TRBV15 and TRBJ2-7, reads DAMVIQNPRYQVTQFGKPVTLSCSQTLNHNVMYWYQQKSSQAPKLLFHYYDKDFNNEADTPDNFQSRRPNTSFCFLDIRSPGLGDTAMYLCATSWDRGPYEQYFGPGTRLTVT.

This clonotype was recorded at least ten times. The chain joins TRBV2 to TRBJ2-7; 13 bases agree with TRBD2. The V gene's germline CDR1 is SNHLY and CDR2 FYNNEI. With V trimmed by 6 bases and J by 7 bases, 9 bases remained unmatched. This CDR3 comprises 15 residues. The CDR3: CASSYGTSGKGEQYF. The CDR3 DNA sequence: TGTGCCAGCAGCTATGGGACTAGCGGGAAGGGAGAGCAGTACTTC.

In its sample, this clonotype was seen many times. The chain employs TRBV28 and TRBJ2-2, with D perhaps given as TRBD1 or TRBD2 (7 bases each). V was clipped by 5 bases and J by 6 bases, with 16 bases between them. Germline values: CDR1 MDHEN, CDR2 SYDVKM. This CDR3 has 15 amino acids. The CDR3 sequence is CASSQPTGRAGELFF. CDR3 nucleotides: TGTGCCAGCAGTCAACCGACAGGGAGGGCCGGGGAGCTGTTTTTT.

In this sample, this clonotype turned up many times. This chain links TRBV6-1 with TRBJ2-7, with 7 bases matching TRBD1. The germline CDR1 and CDR2 sequences are MNHNS and SASEGT. Trimming removed 6 bases from V and 0 bases from J; junction bases left unmatched: 8. CDR3 length equals 15 residues. The CDR3 DNA sequence: TGTGCCAGCAGGGACCCGACAGGGTTCTCCTACGAGCAGTACTTC. Amino acids: CASRDPTGFSYEQYF.

This clonotype was detected a few times. The chain recombines TRBV14 with TRBJ1-2; D remains ambiguous. The CDR3 loop spans 13 amino acids. The V gene lost 2 bases and the J gene lost 6 bases, with 10 bases spanning the gap. The germline gives CDR1 SGHDN, CDR2 FVKESK. The CDR3 DNA reads TGTGCCAGCAGCCAAAATGGGTTGGATGGCTACACCTTC. Residues: CASSQNGLDGYTF.

This clonotype was observed many times. The rearrangement joins TRBV20-1 to TRBJ2-7; D is ambiguous. The CDR3 is made up of 12 amino acids. The V end was cut by 4 bases, the J end by 3 bases, with 10 bases between. Germline CDR1 and CDR2: DFQATT and SNEGSKA (reference sequence). The CDR3 reads CSAKYIDYEQYF. CDR3 nucleotide sequence: TGCAGTGCTAAATATATAGACTACGAGCAGTACTTC.

This chain uses TRBV7-6 with TRBJ1-1; D unresolved. The CDR3 totals 14 residues. The germline V gene encodes CDR1 SGHVS and CDR2 FNYEAQ. V was clipped by 1 base and J by 7 bases, with 13 bases between them. CDR3 protein: CASSLGGWAGEAFF. In DNA, the CDR3 is TGTGCCAGCAGCTTAGGGGGTTGGGCAGGTGAAGCTTTCTTT.

The CDR3 region has the DNA TGTGCCAGCACCCTTGACAGTACTACTCAAGCTTTCTTT. This gives the protein CASTLDSTTQAFF. The V gene is TRBV12-3 or TRBV12-4, the J gene TRBJ1-1; possible D gene TRBD1, 5 bases. The V gene lost 7 bases and the J gene lost 9 bases, with 18 bases spanning the gap. The length of the CDR3 is 13 residues.

This clonotype was counted many times. The chain joins TRBV28 to TRBJ2-7; maybe TRBD2 (6 bases). Deletions cut 5 bases from V and 4 bases from J, with 15 bases between. CDR1 is MDHEN, CDR2 SYDVKM, per germline. The CDR3 has 14 amino acids. The CDR3 DNA sequence: TGTGCCAGCAGTCTGGGACTCCCGCCTTACGAGCAGTACTTC. Translation gives CASSLGLPPYEQYF.

The table lists this clonotype with a few counts. The gene calls are TRBV6-5 and TRBJ1-2; unclear D gene. V was clipped by 0 bases and J by 1 base, with 15 bases between them. Germline values: CDR1 MNHEY, CDR2 SVGAGI. The CDR3 consists of 17 residues. CDR3 protein: CASSYSADSGFNYGYTF. The CDR3 DNA is TGTGCCAGCAGTTACTCGGCCGACTCAGGCTTTAACTATGGCTACACCTTC.

This clonotype has only one observation. This chain connects TRBV2 to TRBJ2-7; D gene ambiguous. The CDR3 is made up of 12 amino acids. Per the germline V gene, CDR1 is SNHLY and CDR2 is FYNNEI. Trimming took 11 bases from V and 3 from J, leaving 14 bases between them. In DNA form, the CDR3 reads TGTGCCGGCAAGGATACTAACTACGAGCAGTACTTC. This translates into CAGKDTNYEQYF.

This sequence joins TRBV6-1 and TRBJ2-1, with TRBD1 as a possible D gene (7 bases). Between the trimmed V and J ends, which lost 6 bases and 8 bases, there was a span of 11 bases. The germline CDR1 and CDR2 sequences are MNHNS and SASEGT. CDR3 length equals 12 residues. This chain's CDR3 is CASSPRGDEQFF. DNA of the CDR3: TGTGCCAGCAGCCCCAGGGGGGATGAGCAGTTCTTC.

As to this clonotype: Possible read error: a much larger clone is one base away. The V gene is TRBV27, the J gene TRBJ2-7; D gene ambiguous. The CDR3 extends over 13 amino acids. The germline CDR1 and CDR2 sequences are MNHEY and SMNVEV (reference sequence). The CDR3 DNA reads as TGTGTCAGCTGGCAGCCTTTCTCCTACGAGCAGTACTTC. It encodes CVSWQPFSYEQYF.

There are a few counts of this clonotype. The chain has TRBV7-9 and TRBJ2-1; no definite D call. This CDR3 has 12 residues. V dropped 5 bases and J dropped 10 bases, with 12 bases sitting between them. Germline-derived CDR1 and CDR2 are SEHNR and FQNEAQ (reference sequence). The CDR3 bases are TGTGCCAGCAGCGCCACTATCAGAGAGCAGTTCTTC. Protein sequence: CASSATIREQFF.

This clonotype was counted many times. This sequence joins TRBV2 and TRBJ2-7, with 10 bases identical to TRBD1. V lost 2 bases, J lost 6 bases, and 1 base stayed unmatched. The germline V gene has CDR1 SNHLY and CDR2 FYNNEI. The CDR3 extends over 13 amino acids. The CDR3: CASSERTGGEQYF. The CDR3 DNA is TGTGCCAGCAGTGAAAGGACAGGGGGCGAGCAGTACTTC. The full variable domain, in which reference TRBV2 and TRBJ2-7 provide the parts outside the CDR3, is EPEVTQTPSHQVTQMGQEVILRCVPISNHLYFYWYRQILGQKVEFLVSFYNNEISEKSEIFDDQFSVERPDGSNFTLKIRSTKLEDSAMYFCASSERTGGEQYFGPGTRLTVT.

In its sample, this clonotype was seen many times. The chain links TRBV30 to TRBJ2-2, with D uncertain. This CDR3 region has 14 residues. Trimming shortened V by 3 bases and J by 5 bases, and 13 bases separated the two germline ends. Germline CDR1 and CDR2: GTSNPN and SVGIG (reference sequence). CDR3 DNA: TGTGCCTGGAGCGGAACGACGGATACCGGGGAGCTGTTTTTT. As protein: CAWSGTTDTGELFF. Looking up the rest from reference TRBV30 and TRBJ2-2 gives the full variable domain: SQTIHQWPATLVQPVGSPLSLECTVEGTSNPNLYWYRQAAGRGLQLLFYSVGIGQISSEVPQNLSASRPQDRQFILSSKKLLLSDSGFYLCAWSGTTDTGELFFGEGSRLTVL.

About this clonotype: A clone one base away is much larger, so this may be a read error. The chain uses TRBV3-1 and TRBJ2-5, with D perhaps matching TRBD1 or TRBD2 (5 bases each). This CDR3 is 14 amino acids long. The germline V gene has CDR1 LGHDT and CDR2 YNNKEL (reference sequence). V was cut by 5 bases and J by 3 bases, with 13 bases left in between. The CDR3 DNA is TGTGCCAGCAGCTATCCGGGACCTAAAGAGACCCAGTACTTC. It specifies CASSYPGPKETQYF.

CDR3 region: CASSLYDRSLMGYTF. DNA of the CDR3: TGTGCCAGCAGCTTGTATGACAGGAGTCTTATGGGCTACACCTTC. V usage is TRBV5-6 and J usage is TRBJ1-2; D possibly corresponds to TRBD1 (6 bases). V was shortened by 1 base and J by 8 bases, with 18 bases between the two germline ends. Germline loops: CDR1 SGHDT, CDR2 YYEEEE. This CDR3 region has 15 residues.